The 10 T cell receptor beta chains reported below all come from one sample, sequenced in a study of T cells in Graves' hyperthyroidism and ophthalmopathy. The investigators amplified TCR beta CDR3 regions from RNA transcripts. In the first-round RT-PCR of the TCR CDR3, the HTBI primer set was used. Each CDR3 protein is one row after TCRdb ran MiXCR on the multiplex PCR reads. This sample carries about 660,000 distinct CDR3 sequences, 40% to 55% of them seen once, and the ten largest clones take approximately 6.8%. The sequenced material came from peripheral blood or thyroid tissue (not recorded which). These receptors originate from an adult man with Graves' disease, either hyperthyroidism or ophthalmopathy (not recorded which).

The genes are TRBV15 and TRBJ1-1, with D possibly matching TRBD1 (5 bases). This CDR3 contains 15 residues. Germline V gene lookup returns CDR1 LNHNV and CDR2 YYDKDF (reference sequence). The V gene lost 3 bases and the J gene lost 1 base, with 12 bases spanning the gap. CDR3 in amino acids: CATSSVGEQNTEAFF. CDR3 bases: TGTGCCACCAGCAGCGTAGGGGAACAGAACACTGAAGCTTTCTTT.

This clonotype was picked up one time. The CDR3 does not close with the conserved phenylalanine or tryptophan, likely indicating a read error. The chain links TRBV5-1 to TRBJ1-1; 8 bases match TRBD1. The CDR3 is 16 amino acids. The germline V gene encodes CDR1 SGHRS and CDR2 YFSETQ. V shed 1 base, J shed 3 bases, and the junction held 8 bases outside the gene matches. The CDR3: CASSLWGMTGDTEAFL. CDR3 bases: TGCGCCAGCAGCTTGTGGGGGATGACAGGGGACACTGAAGCTTTCCTT.

This clonotype showed up just a few times. The chain couples TRBV7-2 to TRBJ2-7; 12 nucleotides match TRBD2. The CDR3 has 15 residues. V shed 5 bases and J 5 bases; nucleotides not matched to a gene: 7. The germline V gene has CDR1 SGHTA and CDR2 FQGNSA. CDR3 coding DNA: TGTGCCAGCAGCCCCCCTAGCGGGGGGGCCCACGAGCAGTACTTC. It is translated as CASSPPSGGAHEQYF.

CDR3 DNA sequence: TGTGCCAGTAGTATATCAGCAGGGACTAACTATGGCTACACCTTC. It codes for CASSISAGTNYGYTF. The chain combines TRBV19 with TRBJ1-2, with a tentative D call TRBD1 (5 bases). Trimming cost V 2 bases and J 0 bases, with 10 bases left between them. The CDR3 is 15 residues long. Germline CDR1 is LNHDA and CDR2 is SQIVND (reference sequence).

The V call is TRBV2, the J call TRBJ1-6, with D hard to call. CDR3 length equals 17 residues. CDR1 and CDR2 (germline): SNHLY, FYNNEI. The V end lost 5 bases, the J end lost 4 bases, and 18 bases lay between the germline ends. CDR3 amino acids: CASSLAPPGPYNSPLHF. CDR3 sequence (DNA): TGTGCCAGCAGTTTAGCGCCCCCAGGCCCTTATAATTCACCCCTCCACTTT.

The chain recombines TRBV7-3 with TRBJ1-1; TRBD1 is a possible D gene (5 bases). Per the germline V gene, CDR1 is SGHTA and CDR2 is FQGTGA. The ends were cut back, 2 bases at V and 4 bases at J, with 17 bases in the middle. CDR3 length: 16 residues. The CDR3 coding sequence is TGTGCCAGCAGCTTAGGGCCAACCGGGGGTGGCACTGAAGCTTTCTTT. Translation gives CASSLGPTGGGTEAFF. The full variable domain, its missing parts supplied by reference TRBV7-3 and TRBJ1-1, is GAGVSQTPSNKVTEKGKYVELRCDPISGHTALYWYRQSLGQGPEFLIYFQGTGAADDSGLPNDRFFAVRPEGSVSTLKIQRTERGDSAVYLCASSLGPTGGGTEAFFGQGTRLTVV.

About this clonotype: The missing conserved phenylalanine or tryptophan at the end of this CDR3 makes a read error likely. The DNA is omitted, as the CDR3 cannot be located on it reliably, and the CDR3 follows TCRdb's listing. The CDR3 here is CSVTGLAGVV. J is TRBJ1-4 and V is TRBV29-1. The CDR3 length equals 10 residues, ends included. The germline V gene encodes CDR1 SQVTM and CDR2 ANQGSEA.

The V and J genes are TRBV29-1 and TRBJ1-4, with a possible D match to TRBD1 (5 bases). CDR1 is SQVTM and CDR2 is ANQGSEA in the germline V gene. The CDR3 has 12 residues. V was clipped by 7 bases and J by 5 bases, with 11 bases between them. CDR3 amino acids: CSGRGGNEKLFF. The CDR3 nucleotides are TGCAGCGGGCGGGGGGGGAATGAAAAACTGTTTTTT.

The chain links TRBV9 to TRBJ1-5, with no clear D. The CDR3 sequence is 17 residues long. Germline assignment: CDR1 SGDLS and CDR2 YYNGEE. Trimming took 0 bases from V and 4 from J, leaving 17 bases between them. CDR3 nucleotide sequence: TGTGCCAGCAGCGTAGTGGGAGGTCGGAACGGAAATCAGCCCCAGCATTTT. Amino acids: CASSVVGGRNGNQPQHF.

In its sample, this clonotype was seen many times. This chain connects TRBV29-1 to TRBJ1-2; no definite D call. The CDR3 extends over 13 amino acids. CDR1 and CDR2 from the germline V gene are SQVTM and ANQGSEA. Trimming shortened V by 3 bases and J by 8 bases, and 16 bases separated the two germline ends. The CDR3 here is CSVEKQLEEGYTF. CDR3 nucleotides: TGCAGCGTTGAGAAACAACTCGAGGAAGGCTACACCTTC.